This T cell receptor beta chain was captured by sequencing in a study of T-cell memory formation after mild COVID-19. Study-level points and caveats: The authors left the SARS-CoV-2 specificity of second-wave clones peaking on day 37 unconfirmed. A second wave expanding day 15 to 37 was CD4+-biased; contracting clones were balanced.

CDR1 is SGHTA and CDR2 is FQGTGA in the germline V gene. The CDR3 length is 15 residues. J was trimmed by 5 bases and V by 5 bases; bases with no gene match: 6. A word on this clonotype: Its antigen remains unidentified.

Constant-segment primers and 5'RACE yielded cDNA libraries for TCR alpha and TCR beta, each carrying sample barcodes and UMIs. TCRdb processed the 5' RACE reads anew with MiXCR; each CDR3 protein has one entry. Among 450,000 or so distinct CDR3 sequences listed, more than 20% were seen once. V and J are TRBV7-3 and TRBJ2-1, with 10 nucleotides matching TRBD2. The receptor's source is an adult woman who had mild COVID-19 (a few samples of this study predate the infection). Cell type and time point are not known. Sequencing input: PBMCs or a T cell subset sorted from them (not recorded which). The CDR3 bases are TGTGCCAGCAGCCTAGCGGGAGCCCCTAACAATGAGCAGTTCTTC. Its translation: CASSLAGAPNNEQFF.